These 18 T cell receptor beta chains were all obtained from the same sample, sequenced in a study of blood T cell repertoires in COVID-19. TCRdb keeps only in-frame clones here, not all; method: immunoSEQ multiplex PCR. The sample holds roughly 200,000 clones; 87% are singletons and the top ten take roughly 21%. The sequenced sample consisted of peripheral blood. The receptors here all came from a man aged 60 to 69 with active or convalescent COVID-19.

The chain carries TRBV7-9 and TRBJ1-2; 7 bases agree with TRBD1. V shed 8 bases, J shed 2 bases, and the junction held 11 bases outside the gene matches. Germline V CDR1 and CDR2: SEHNR, FQNEAQ (reference sequence). The CDR3 length is 15 residues. The CDR3 loop is CASGSTGNFNYGYTF. CDR3 nucleotides: TGTGCCAGCGGATCGACAGGGAATTTCAACTATGGCTACACCTTC. Together with reference TRBV7-9 and TRBJ1-2, the CDR3 gives the full variable domain: DTGVSQNPRHKITKRGQNVTFRCDPISEHNRLYWYRQTLGQGPEFLTYFQNEAQLEKSRLLSDRFSAERPKGSFSTLEIQRTEQGDSAMYLCASGSTGNFNYGYTFGSGTRLTVV.

In its sample, this clone was seen a few times. This chain uses TRBV5-5 with TRBJ1-2, with TRBD1 as a possible D gene (6 bases). Trimming left V 6 bases short and J 0 bases short, with 12 bases between. CDR1 and CDR2 from the germline V gene are SGHKS and YYEKEE (reference sequence). The CDR3 has 14 amino acids. Here the CDR3 DNA reads TGTGCCAGCACCGTGACAGGAGCTAACTATGGCTACACCTTC. It specifies CASTVTGANYGYTF.

This clone appeared once. This chain connects TRBV3-1 (or the pseudogene TRBV3-2) to TRBJ1-3; 11 bases align to TRBD1. V gave up 0 bases and J gave up 2 bases; unmatched junction bases: 0. CDR1 is LGHDT, CDR2 YNNKEL, per germline (reference sequence). The CDR3 extends over 16 amino acids. As DNA, the CDR3 is TGTGCCAGCAGCCAAGAGGGACAGGGGGCTGGAAACACCATATATTTT. This sequence encodes CASSQEGQGAGNTIYF.

This clone appeared a single time. The V gene is TRBV11-2, the J gene TRBJ1-2; 7 bases are shared with TRBD1. The CDR3 is made up of 15 amino acids. Per the germline V gene, CDR1 is SGHAT and CDR2 is FQNNGV. After removal of 1 base from V and 1 base from J, the junction contained 3 bases not matched to a gene. The CDR3 DNA reads as TGTGCCAGCAGCTTAGGGGGGACAGTTAACTATGGCTACACCTTC. Translated: CASSLGGTVNYGYTF.

The genes are TRBV11-2 and TRBJ1-3, with unresolved D. Trimming shortened V by 5 bases and J by 0 bases, and 8 bases separated the two germline ends. Germline assignment: CDR1 SGHAT and CDR2 FQNNGV. CDR3 length: 14 residues. In nucleotides, the CDR3 is TGTGCCAGCAGCCGGTATCGCTCTGGAAACACCATATATTTT. It yields the protein CASSRYRSGNTIYF. Based on the CDR3 plus reference TRBV11-2 and TRBJ1-3, the full variable domain is EAGVAQSPRYKIIEKRQSVAFWCNPISGHATLYWYQQILGQGPKLLIQFQNNGVVDDSQLPKDRFSAERLKGVDSTLKIQPAKLEDSAVYLCASSRYRSGNTIYFGEGSWLTVV.

V gene TRBV5-4 combines with J gene TRBJ2-2; tentatively, D is TRBD1 (5 bases). The CDR3 is 16 amino acids. Trimming took 0 bases from V and 1 from J, leaving 10 bases between them. CDR1 is SGHNT and CDR2 is YYREEE in the germline V gene (reference sequence). This chain's CDR3 is CASSLARTRNTGELFF. The CDR3 bases are TGTGCCAGCAGCTTGGCCAGGACAAGGAACACCGGGGAGCTGTTTTTT.

The chain recombines TRBV5-1 with TRBJ1-1, with D perhaps matching TRBD1 (6 bases). Trimming shortened V by 0 bases and J by 1 base, and 16 bases separated the two germline ends. Germline lookup yields CDR1 SGHRS and CDR2 YFSETQ. The CDR3 loop spans 17 amino acids. The CDR3 DNA follows: TGCGCCAGCAGCTTGGATCACAGGGTTGGTGAGAACACTGAAGCTTTCTTT. It codes for CASSLDHRVGENTEAFF.

The chain couples TRBV19 to TRBJ2-5, with D possibly TRBD2 on 5 matching bases. The CDR3 is 13 amino acids. Trimming pared 9 bases from V and 3 bases from J, leaving 14 bases between. Germline CDR1 reads LNHDA; CDR2 reads SQIVND (reference sequence). As DNA, the CDR3 is TGTGCCAGCAGCCCGAGGGTAGAAGAGACCCAGTACTTC. This gives the protein CASSPRVEETQYF.

The chain has TRBV19 and TRBJ2-3; D unclear. Germline V gene data show CDR1 as LNHDA and CDR2 as SQIVND (reference sequence). The CDR3 is made up of 14 amino acids. V was pared by 8 bases and J by 0 bases, with 12 bases between. The CDR3 spells CASPAGTSTDTQYF. As DNA, the CDR3 is TGTGCCAGTCCTGCCGGTACTAGCACAGATACGCAGTATTTT.

V gene TRBV5-1 combines with J gene TRBJ2-1; 13 nucleotides match TRBD2. Unmatched junction bases numbered 6, after V lost 0 bases and J lost 15 bases. Germline CDR1 SGHRS, CDR2 YFSETQ. The CDR3 runs 14 residues. In nucleotides, the CDR3 is TGCGCCAGCAGCTTGGAACTAGCGGGGGGGCTTCGGTTCTTC. Encoded protein: CASSLELAGGLRFF.

The CDR3, as DNA: TGTGCCAGCAGCCAATTCCGGGACAGAGATTCACCCCTCCACTTT. This encodes CASSQFRDRDSPLHF. This chain links TRBV27 with TRBJ1-6; 7 bases map to TRBD1. Unmatched junction bases numbered 10, after V lost 6 bases and J lost 8 bases. Germline V lookup: CDR1 MNHEY, CDR2 SMNVEV (reference sequence). The CDR3 is 15 amino acids.

The V gene is TRBV5-6, the J gene TRBJ2-7, with 7 bases fitting TRBD1. Germline CDR1 and CDR2: SGHDT and YYEEEE. This CDR3 comprises 15 residues. The junction had 8 bases not matched to a gene; V was cut back by 1 base and J by 4 bases. The CDR3 coding sequence is TGTGCCAGCAGCTTGTTTGGTGCAGGGGGATACGAGCAGTACTTC. Translating it yields CASSLFGAGGYEQYF.

The chain couples TRBV5-1 to TRBJ2-1; D is possibly TRBD2 (6 bases). Trimming took 4 bases from V and 7 from J, leaving 15 bases between them. The CDR3 is 14 amino acids. Germline loops: CDR1 SGHRS, CDR2 YFSETQ. The CDR3 is CASSPGGVGNEQFF. The CDR3 region has the DNA TGCGCCAGCAGCCCAGGAGGGGTAGGAAATGAGCAGTTCTTC.

In its sample, this clone was seen a few times. The rearrangement links TRBV24-1 to TRBJ2-5; D unresolved. V was cut by 3 bases and J by 7 bases, with 8 bases left in between. This CDR3 is built from 12 residues. Germline assignment: CDR1 KGHDR and CDR2 SFDVKD. The CDR3 sequence: CATSDTMGTQYF. Written as DNA, the CDR3 is TGTGCCACCAGTGATACTATGGGGACCCAGTACTTC.

The chain combines TRBV7-2 with TRBJ2-7; 8 bases agree with TRBD2. Losses at the gene ends were 1 base for V and 9 bases for J; bases not matched to a gene: 17. The CDR3 spans 17 residues. Germline lookup yields CDR1 SGHTA and CDR2 FQGNSA. The CDR3 loop reads CASSLGPPGSGTPGQYF. The CDR3 coding sequence is TGTGCCAGCAGCTTAGGGCCCCCGGGTAGCGGGACACCGGGGCAGTACTTC.

The rearrangement uses TRBV4-2 and TRBJ2-3; 7 bases agree with TRBD2. CDR1 is LGHNA, CDR2 YNFKEQ, per germline. The CDR3 sequence is 17 residues long. V lost 0 bases to trimming and J lost 0 bases; unmatched junction nucleotides: 6. The CDR3 spells CASSQDIQRGSTDTQYF. The CDR3 DNA is TGTGCCAGCAGCCAAGATATACAGCGGGGCAGCACAGATACGCAGTATTTT.

This chain uses TRBV29-1 with TRBJ1-3; TRBD1 matches at 7 bases. In germline, CDR1 is SQVTM, CDR2 ANQGSEA. This CDR3 region has 14 residues. J was trimmed by 2 bases and V by 7 bases; bases with no gene match: 8. The CDR3 loop is CSALLTGAGNTIYF. For the CDR3, the DNA is TGCAGCGCACTCCTTACAGGGGCTGGAAACACCATATATTTT.

The chain is built from TRBV19 and TRBJ2-3; no firm D call. Per germline, CDR1 LNHDA and CDR2 SQIVND (reference sequence). This CDR3 region has 14 residues. The V end was cut by 8 bases, the J end by 1 base, with 13 bases between. The CDR3 loop is CASSASPGTDTQYF. The DNA for the CDR3 is TGTGCCAGTTCAGCGTCCCCTGGCACAGATACGCAGTATTTT. The full variable domain, with the rest looked up from reference TRBV19 and TRBJ2-3, is DGGITQSPKYLFRKEGQNVTLSCEQNLNHDAMYWYRQDPGQGLRLIYYSQIVNDFQKGDIAEGYSVSREKKESFPLTVTSAQKNPTAFYLCASSASPGTDTQYFGPGTRLTVL.